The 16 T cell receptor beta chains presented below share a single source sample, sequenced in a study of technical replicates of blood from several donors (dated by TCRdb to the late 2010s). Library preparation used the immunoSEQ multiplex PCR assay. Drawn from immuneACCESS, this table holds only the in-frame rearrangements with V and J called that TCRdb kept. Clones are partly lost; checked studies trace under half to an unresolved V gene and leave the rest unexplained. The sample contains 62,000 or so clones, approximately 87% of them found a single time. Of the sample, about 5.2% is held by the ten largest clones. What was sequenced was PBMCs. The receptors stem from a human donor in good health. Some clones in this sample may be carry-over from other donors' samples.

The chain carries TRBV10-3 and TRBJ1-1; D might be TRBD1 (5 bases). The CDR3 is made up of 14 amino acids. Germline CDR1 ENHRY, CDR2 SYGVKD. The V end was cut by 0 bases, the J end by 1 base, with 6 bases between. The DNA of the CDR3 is TGTGCCATCAGTGAGTCACAGGAGAACACTGAAGCTTTCTTT. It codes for CAISESQENTEAFF.

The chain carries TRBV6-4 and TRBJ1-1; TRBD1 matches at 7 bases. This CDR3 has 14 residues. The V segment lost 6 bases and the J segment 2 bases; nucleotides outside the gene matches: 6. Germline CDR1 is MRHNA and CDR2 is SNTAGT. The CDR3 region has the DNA TGTGCCAGCAGCCGGACAGGAGGTAACACTGAAGCTTTCTTT. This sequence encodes CASSRTGGNTEAFF.

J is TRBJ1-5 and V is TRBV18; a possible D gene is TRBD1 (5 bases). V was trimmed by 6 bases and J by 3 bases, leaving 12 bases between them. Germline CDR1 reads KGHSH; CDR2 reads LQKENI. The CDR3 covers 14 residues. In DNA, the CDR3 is TGTGCCAGCTCCTCCGGGACTTACAATCAGCCCCAGCATTTT. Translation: CASSSGTYNQPQHF.

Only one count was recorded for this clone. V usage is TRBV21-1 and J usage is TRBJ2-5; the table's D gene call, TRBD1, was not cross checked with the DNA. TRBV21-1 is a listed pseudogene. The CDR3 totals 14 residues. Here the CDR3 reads CASSKDRGRKTQYF. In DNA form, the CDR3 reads TGTGCCAGCAGTAAGGACAGGGGGCGAAAGACCCAGTACTTC.

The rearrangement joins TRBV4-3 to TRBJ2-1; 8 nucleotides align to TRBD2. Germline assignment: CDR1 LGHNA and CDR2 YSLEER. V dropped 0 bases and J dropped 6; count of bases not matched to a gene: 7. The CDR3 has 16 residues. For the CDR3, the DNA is TGCGCCAGCAGCCAAGAAGGCGGGGGGCAAACCAATGAGCAGTTCTTC. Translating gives CASSQEGGGQTNEQFF.

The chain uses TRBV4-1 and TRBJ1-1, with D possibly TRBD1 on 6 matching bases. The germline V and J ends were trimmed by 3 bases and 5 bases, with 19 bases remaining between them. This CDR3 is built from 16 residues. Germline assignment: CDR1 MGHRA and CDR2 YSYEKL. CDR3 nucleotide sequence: TGCGCCAGCAGCCACGGGACAAAAAAGTCGGGGACTGAAGCTTTCTTT. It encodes CASSHGTKKSGTEAFF.

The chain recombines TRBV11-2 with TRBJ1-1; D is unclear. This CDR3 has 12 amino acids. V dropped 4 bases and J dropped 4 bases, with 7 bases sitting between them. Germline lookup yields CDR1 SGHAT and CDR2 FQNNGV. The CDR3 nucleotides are TGTGCCAGCAGCTCCCCAGGCACTGAAGCTTTCTTT. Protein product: CASSSPGTEAFF.

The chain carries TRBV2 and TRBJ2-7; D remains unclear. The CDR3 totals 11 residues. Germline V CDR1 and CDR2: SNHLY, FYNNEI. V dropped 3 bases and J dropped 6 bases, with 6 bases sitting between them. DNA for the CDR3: TGTGCCAGCAGTGATATATTCGAGCAGTACTTC. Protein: CASSDIFEQYF.

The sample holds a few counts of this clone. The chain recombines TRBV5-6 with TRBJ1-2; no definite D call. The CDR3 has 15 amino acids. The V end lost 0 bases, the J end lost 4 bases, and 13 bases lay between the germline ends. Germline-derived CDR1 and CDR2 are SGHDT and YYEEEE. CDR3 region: CASSLEGGSLYGYTF. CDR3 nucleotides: TGTGCCAGCAGCTTGGAAGGAGGCAGTCTCTATGGCTACACCTTC.

Here the CDR3 reads CASRRSPGREGTQYF. The CDR3 bases are TGTGCCAGCAGAAGGTCGCCCGGGAGAGAAGGGACCCAGTACTTC. The rearrangement links TRBV6-5 to TRBJ2-5; possible D gene TRBD2, 6 bases. The CDR3 is made up of 15 amino acids. V was shortened by 6 bases and J by 7 bases, with 21 bases between the two germline ends. Germline V gene sequence: CDR1 MNHEY, CDR2 SVGAGI.

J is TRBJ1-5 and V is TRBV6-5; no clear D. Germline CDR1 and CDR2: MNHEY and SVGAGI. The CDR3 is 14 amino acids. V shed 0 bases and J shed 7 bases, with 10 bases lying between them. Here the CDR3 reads CASSYSTAGQPQHF. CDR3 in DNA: TGTGCCAGCAGTTACTCGACGGCCGGGCAGCCCCAGCATTTT.

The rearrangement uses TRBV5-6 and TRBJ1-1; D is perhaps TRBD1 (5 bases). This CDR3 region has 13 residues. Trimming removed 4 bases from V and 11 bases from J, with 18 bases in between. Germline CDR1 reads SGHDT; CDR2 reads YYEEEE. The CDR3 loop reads CASSAGVTLPAFF. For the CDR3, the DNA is TGTGCCAGCAGCGCGGGGGTCACATTGCCCGCTTTCTTT.

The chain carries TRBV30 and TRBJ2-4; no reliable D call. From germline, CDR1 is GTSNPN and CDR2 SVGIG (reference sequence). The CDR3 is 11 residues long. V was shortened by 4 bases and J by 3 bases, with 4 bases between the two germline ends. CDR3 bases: TGTGCCTGGACCAGCAAAAACATTCAGTACTTC. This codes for CAWTSKNIQYF.

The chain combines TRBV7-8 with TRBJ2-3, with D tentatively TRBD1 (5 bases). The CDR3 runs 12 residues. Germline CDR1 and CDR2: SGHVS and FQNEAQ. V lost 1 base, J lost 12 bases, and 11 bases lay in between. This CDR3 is CASSLEGARQYF. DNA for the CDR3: TGTGCCAGCAGCTTAGAAGGGGCACGACAGTATTTT. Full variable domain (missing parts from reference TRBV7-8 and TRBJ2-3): GAGVSQSPRYKVAKRGQDVALRCDPISGHVSLFWYQQALGQGPEFLTYFQNEAQLDKSGLPSDRFFAERPEGSVSTLKIQRTQQEDSAVYLCASSLEGARQYFGPGTRLTVL.

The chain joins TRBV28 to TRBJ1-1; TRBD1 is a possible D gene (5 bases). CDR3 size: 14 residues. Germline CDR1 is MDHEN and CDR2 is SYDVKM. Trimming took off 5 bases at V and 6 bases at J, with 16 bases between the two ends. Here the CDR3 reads CASSRDNQGAEAFF. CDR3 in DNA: TGTGCCAGCAGTAGAGACAACCAGGGCGCTGAAGCTTTCTTT.

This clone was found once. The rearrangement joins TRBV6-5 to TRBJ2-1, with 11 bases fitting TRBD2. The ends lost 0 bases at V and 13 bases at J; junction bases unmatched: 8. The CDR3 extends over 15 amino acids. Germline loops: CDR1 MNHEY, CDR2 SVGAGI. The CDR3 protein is CASSYSISGGAPQFF. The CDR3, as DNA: TGTGCCAGCAGTTACTCTATTAGCGGGGGGGCCCCCCAGTTCTTC.